This T cell receptor beta chain was documented in a study of T-cell memory formation after mild COVID-19. As for this clonotype: The target antigen is unknown.

The study, taken as a whole, reports: Contracting CD4+ clones were located mainly in CM and EM, and CD8+ clones in EMRA.

TCRdb reanalysed the 5' RACE reads using MiXCR and keeps one entry per CDR3 protein. Of approximately 260,000 distinct CDR3 sequences in the sample, approximately 16% were seen once. Sequenced material: PBMCs or a T cell subset sorted from them (not recorded which). This clonotype was sampled from a man aged 18 to 29 who had mild COVID-19 (a few samples of this study predate the infection). Cell type and time point are not known.

The CDR3 DNA follows: TGTGCCAGCAGTTTAGGGACTAGCGCTCGGGATACGCAGTATTTT. As protein: CASSLGTSARDTQYF. The chain is built from TRBV27 and TRBJ2-3; 10 bases match TRBD2. Germline V gene data show CDR1 as MNHEY and CDR2 as SMNVEV (reference sequence). The CDR3 consists of 15 residues. Trimming took 2 bases from V and 6 from J; bases not matched to a gene: 5.